This T cell receptor beta chain came from a study of blood T cell repertoires in COVID-19. V was pared by 6 bases and J by 7 bases, with 13 bases of the junction left unmatched. Germline V gene lookup returns CDR1 WSHSY and CDR2 SAAADI. The CDR3 has 15 residues. Clones were sequenced by immunoSEQ multiplex PCR, and TCRdb holds only the in-frame ones, with some missing. The table has tens of thousands of clones, roughly 88% seen once; the top ten hold roughly 1.2%. Specimen: peripheral blood. The rearrangement links TRBV10-2 to TRBJ2-5, with TRBD2 identical over 8 bases. The clonotype was recovered from a woman in her sixties or seventies with acute or convalescent COVID-19. CDR3 in DNA: TGCGCCAGCAGAGCGGGGCGGGAGGCCGATCCGACCCAGTACTTC. It specifies CASRAGREADPTQYF.